The clone carrying this T cell receptor (beta chain) was picked up many times. Its antigen is undetermined. TCRbeta library preparation incorporated unique molecular identifiers. MiXCR was run by TCRdb on the PCR reads, yielding one entry per CDR3 protein. The sample has a few hundred thousand distinct CDR3 sequences; more than 9% are singletons. This sample is drawn from a study of T-cell reconstitution after alpha-beta-depleted transplantation in children. Regarding the study as a whole: Two months or so post-transplant, alpha-beta T cells reportedly derived from several hundred expanded graft clones. Hyperexpanded clones declined; after one year, newly produced T cells mostly supplied diversity. Surviving recipient cells, namely T cells and thymic progenitors, were the source of high day-60 TCRbeta diversity in some patients.

V lost 4 bases and J lost 0, with 8 bases in between. CDR3 length equals 14 residues. Germline V lookup: CDR1 SGHDT, CDR2 YYEEEE. The sequencing here drew on peripheral blood, taken 180 days after TCRalphabeta/CD19-depleted stem cell transplant. V gene TRBV5-6 combines with J gene TRBJ2-4; possibly TRBD1 for D (6 bases). This sequence originates from a male patient aged 2-15 years who had a stem cell transplant for chronic granulomatous disease, so the T cells may come from the graft donor. The CDR3, as DNA: TGTGCCAGCAGCAGGACAGTAGCCAAAAACATTCAGTACTTC. As protein: CASSRTVAKNIQYF. Complete variable domain (other parts from reference TRBV5-6 and TRBJ2-4): DAGVTQSPTHLIKTRGQQVTLRCSPKSGHDTVSWYQQALGQGPQFIFQYYEEEERQRGNFPDRFSGHQFPNYSSELNVNALLLGDSALYLCASSRTVAKNIQYFGAGTRLSVL.